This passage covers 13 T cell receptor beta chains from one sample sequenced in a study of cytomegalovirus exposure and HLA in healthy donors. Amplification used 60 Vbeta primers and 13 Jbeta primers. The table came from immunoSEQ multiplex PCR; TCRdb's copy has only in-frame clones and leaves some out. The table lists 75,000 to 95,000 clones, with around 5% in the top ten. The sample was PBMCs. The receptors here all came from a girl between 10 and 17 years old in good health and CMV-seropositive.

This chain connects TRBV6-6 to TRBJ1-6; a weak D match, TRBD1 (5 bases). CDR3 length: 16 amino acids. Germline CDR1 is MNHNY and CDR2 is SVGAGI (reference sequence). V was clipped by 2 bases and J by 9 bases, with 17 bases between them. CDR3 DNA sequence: TGTGCCAGCAGTTACGCGGGGGTGAAGTTTGGTTCACCCCTCCACTTT. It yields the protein CASSYAGVKFGSPLHF.

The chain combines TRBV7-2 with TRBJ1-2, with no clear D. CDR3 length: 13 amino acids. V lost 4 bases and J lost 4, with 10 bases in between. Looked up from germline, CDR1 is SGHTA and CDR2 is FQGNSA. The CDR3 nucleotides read TGTGCCAGCAGCTATACCCTATCCTATGGCTACACCTTC. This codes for CASSYTLSYGYTF.

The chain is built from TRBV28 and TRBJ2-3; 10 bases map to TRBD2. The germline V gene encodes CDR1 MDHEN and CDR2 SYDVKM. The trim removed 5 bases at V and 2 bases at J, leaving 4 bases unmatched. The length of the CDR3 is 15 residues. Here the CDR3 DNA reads TGTGCCAGCAGTCCAGCGGGGGGGCCCACAGATACGCAGTATTTT. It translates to CASSPAGGPTDTQYF.

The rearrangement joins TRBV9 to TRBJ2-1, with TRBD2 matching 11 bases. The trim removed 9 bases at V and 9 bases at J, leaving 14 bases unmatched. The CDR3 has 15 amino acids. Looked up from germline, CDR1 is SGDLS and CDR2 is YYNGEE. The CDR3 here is CATAPFSGGAGEQFF. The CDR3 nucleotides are TGTGCCACCGCGCCGTTTAGCGGGGGGGCGGGTGAGCAGTTCTTC.

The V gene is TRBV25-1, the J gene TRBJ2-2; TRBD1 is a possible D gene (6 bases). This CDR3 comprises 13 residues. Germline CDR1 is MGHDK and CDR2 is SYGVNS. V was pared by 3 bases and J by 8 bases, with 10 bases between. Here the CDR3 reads CASSEGAVGELFF. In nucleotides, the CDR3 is TGTGCCAGCAGTGAGGGGGCAGTAGGGGAGCTGTTTTTT.

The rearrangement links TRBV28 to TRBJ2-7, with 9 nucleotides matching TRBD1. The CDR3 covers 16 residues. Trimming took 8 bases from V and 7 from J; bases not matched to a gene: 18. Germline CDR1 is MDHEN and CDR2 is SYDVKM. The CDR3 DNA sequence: TGTGCCAGCCACTGGCCCCGGGACAGGGAACCGAGGGAGCAGTACGTC. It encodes CASHWPRDREPREQYV.

The CDR3 DNA reads as TGTGCCAGCAGTGCCAGCGGGGGCATCTACAATGAGCAGTTCTTC. It specifies CASSASGGIYNEQFF. The chain is built from TRBV6-5 and TRBJ2-1; 8 bases agree with TRBD2. V was clipped by 5 bases and J by 3 bases; unmatched bases: 6. Germline CDR1 is MNHEY and CDR2 is SVGAGI. The CDR3 length is 15 residues.

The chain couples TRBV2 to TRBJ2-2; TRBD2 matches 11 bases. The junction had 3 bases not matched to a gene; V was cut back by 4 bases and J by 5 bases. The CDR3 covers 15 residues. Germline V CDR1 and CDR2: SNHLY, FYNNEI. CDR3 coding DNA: TGTGCCAGCAGTGTTAGCGGGGGGGTTACCGGGGAGCTGTTTTTT. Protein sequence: CASSVSGGVTGELFF.

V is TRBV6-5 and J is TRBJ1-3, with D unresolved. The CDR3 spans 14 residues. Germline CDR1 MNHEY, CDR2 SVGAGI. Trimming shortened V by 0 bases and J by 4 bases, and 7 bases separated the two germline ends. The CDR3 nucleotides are TGTGCCAGCAGTTACTCGAGCACCGGAAACACCATATATTTT. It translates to CASSYSSTGNTIYF.

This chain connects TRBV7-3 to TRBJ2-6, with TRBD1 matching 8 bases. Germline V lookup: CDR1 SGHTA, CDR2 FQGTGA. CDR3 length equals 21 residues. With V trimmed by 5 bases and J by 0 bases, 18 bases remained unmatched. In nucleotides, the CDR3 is TGTGCCAGCAGCGCCCCTTATCATCCAGGGGGCCCTCTCTCTGGGGCCAACGTCCTGACTTTC. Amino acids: CASSAPYHPGGPLSGANVLTF.

In DNA, the CDR3 is TGTGCCAGTAGTACCCGACAGGGCAACATGAATGAGCAGTTCTTC. It codes for CASSTRQGNMNEQFF. The gene calls are TRBV19 and TRBJ2-1; the match to TRBD1 covers 7 bases. The CDR3 loop spans 15 amino acids. With V trimmed by 4 bases and J by 7 bases, 10 bases remained unmatched. CDR1 and CDR2 from the germline V gene are LNHDA and SQIVND (reference sequence).

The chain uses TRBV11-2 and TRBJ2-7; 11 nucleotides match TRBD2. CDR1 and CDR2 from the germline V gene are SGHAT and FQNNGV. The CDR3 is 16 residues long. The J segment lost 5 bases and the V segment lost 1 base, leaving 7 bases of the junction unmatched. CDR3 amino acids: CASSLGSGGAWDEQYF. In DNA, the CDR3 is TGTGCCAGCAGCTTAGGTAGCGGGGGGGCTTGGGACGAGCAGTACTTC.

DNA of the CDR3: TGTGCCAGCAGGCGGACAGATGGGGCCAACGTCCTGACTTTC. It encodes CASRRTDGANVLTF. This chain uses TRBV7-9 with TRBJ2-6; weak D call: TRBD1 (6 bases). Germline V gene data show CDR1 as SEHNR and CDR2 as FQNEAQ (reference sequence). The CDR3 loop spans 14 amino acids. The V and J ends lost 6 bases and 3 bases respectively, with 9 bases between them.